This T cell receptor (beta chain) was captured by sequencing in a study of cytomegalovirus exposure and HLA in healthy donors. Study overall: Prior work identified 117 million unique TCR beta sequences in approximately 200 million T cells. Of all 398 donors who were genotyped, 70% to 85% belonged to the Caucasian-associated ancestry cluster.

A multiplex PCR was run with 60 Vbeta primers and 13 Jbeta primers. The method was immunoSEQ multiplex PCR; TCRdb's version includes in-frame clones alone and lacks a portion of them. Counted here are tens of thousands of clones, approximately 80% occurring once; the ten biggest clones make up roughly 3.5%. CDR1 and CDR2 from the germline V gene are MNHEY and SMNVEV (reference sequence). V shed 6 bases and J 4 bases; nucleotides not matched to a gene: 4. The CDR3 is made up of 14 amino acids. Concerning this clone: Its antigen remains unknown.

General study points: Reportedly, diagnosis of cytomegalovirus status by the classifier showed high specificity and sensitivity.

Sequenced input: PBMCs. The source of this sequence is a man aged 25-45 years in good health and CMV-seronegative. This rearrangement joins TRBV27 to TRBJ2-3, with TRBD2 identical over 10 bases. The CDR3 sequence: CASRPSGSPDTQYF. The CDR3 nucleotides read TGTGCCAGCAGACCTAGCGGGAGCCCAGATACGCAGTATTTT.